What follows are 8 T cell receptor beta chains derived from one specimen sequenced in a study of early T cells in non-severe SARS-CoV-2 infection. TCRdb passed the 5' RACE reads through MiXCR, listing each CDR3 protein once. This sample has over 75,000 distinct CDR3 sequences, with around 14% found just once. The sequencing input was whole blood. The receptors come from an adult who was a healthcare worker with PCR-confirmed SARS-CoV-2 infection or an uninfected control (not recorded which).

This clonotype was detected ten times or more. This rearrangement joins TRBV18 to TRBJ2-7; D perhaps matches TRBD1 (5 bases). Trimming removed 1 base at V and 0 bases at J, with 10 bases between. CDR3 length: 15 amino acids. Germline-derived CDR1 and CDR2 are KGHSH and LQKENI. The CDR3 DNA follows: TGTGCCAGCTCACCACAGGGGATTAGCTCCTACGAGCAGTACTTC. Encoded protein: CASSPQGISSYEQYF.

The chain combines TRBV3-1 with TRBJ2-2; D is unresolved. V shed 5 bases and J shed 6 bases, with 10 bases lying between them. This CDR3 region has 13 residues. The germline CDR1 and CDR2 sequences are LGHDT and YNNKEL (reference sequence). CDR3 loop: CASSLSLAGELFF. In DNA form, the CDR3 reads TGTGCCAGCAGCTTATCCCTCGCCGGGGAGCTGTTTTTT.

With respect to this clonotype: The junction shows a germline mismatch at one end, possibly a read error. The genes are TRBV11-2 and TRBJ2-3; D gene uncertain. The germline V gene has CDR1 SGHAT and CDR2 FQNNGV. This CDR3 is built from 12 residues. The CDR3 protein is CVSSSNEDTQYF. CDR3 DNA sequence: TGTGTCAGCAGCTCTAATGAAGATACGCAGTATTTT.

The chain has TRBV6-2 or TRBV6-3 and TRBJ1-5, with D unresolved. V was pared by 6 bases and J by 0 bases, with 18 bases between. Germline V lookup: CDR1 MNHEY, CDR2 SVGEGT. This CDR3 spans 17 amino acids. The CDR3 here is CASSTPIGPYSNQPQHF. CDR3 DNA: TGTGCCAGCAGCACCCCGATAGGACCATATAGCAATCAGCCCCAGCATTTT.

The rearrangement links TRBV11-2 to TRBJ2-7; TRBD1 might be the D (5 bases). The germline CDR1 and CDR2 sequences are SGHAT and FQNNGV. Trimming took 3 bases from V and 5 from J, leaving 11 bases between them. CDR3 length: 13 residues. The DNA of the CDR3 is TGTGCCAGCAGCTTCGGACATTCCCACGAGCAGTACTTC. Translated: CASSFGHSHEQYF.

In its sample, this clonotype was seen many times. The chain recombines TRBV4-2 with TRBJ1-1, with D perhaps TRBD1 (5 bases). This CDR3 contains 15 residues. With 1 base removed from V and 2 bases from J, the gap between germline ends came to 11 bases. CDR1 and CDR2 from the germline V gene are LGHNA and YNFKEQ. This chain's CDR3 is CASSQAYGQNTEAFF. In DNA, the CDR3 is TGTGCCAGCAGCCAAGCCTACGGACAAAACACTGAAGCTTTCTTT.

This clonotype appeared a few times. This chain connects TRBV20-1 to TRBJ2-1; the match to TRBD1 covers 7 bases. CDR3 length: 13 residues. Germline CDR1 and CDR2: DFQATT and SNEGSKA (reference sequence). Trimming removed 4 bases from V and 8 bases from J; junction bases left unmatched: 8. Here the CDR3 DNA reads TGCAGTGCTAATTCCAGGGGGTGGGATGAGCAGTTCTTC. Amino acid sequence: CSANSRGWDEQFF.

This clonotype showed up many times. The chain joins TRBV7-9 to TRBJ2-3; D is uncertain. The CDR3 totals 13 residues. With 5 bases removed from V and 5 bases from J, the gap between germline ends came to 11 bases. CDR1 SEHNR and CDR2 FQNEAQ come from the germline V gene (reference sequence). CDR3 in DNA: TGTGCCAGCAGCCTCGATCAGTTAGATACGCAGTATTTT. This sequence encodes CASSLDQLDTQYF.